Included here is one T cell receptor (beta chain) sequence, with context. Its antigen is not identified. This sample was taken from a study of PD-L1 blockade in urothelial cancer. Whole-study context: Reported median T cell count for blood samples was around 140,000. Points from the study as a whole: Durable benefit accompanied greater 3-week expansion of tumor-associated blood clones.

The CDR3 has 14 amino acids. Germline CDR1 SGDLS, CDR2 YYNGEE. V was trimmed by 4 bases and J by 1 base, leaving 8 bases between them. TCR analog templates of synthetic origin were spiked into each PCR. The data were produced by immunoSEQ multiplex PCR, yet TCRdb's version contains in-frame clones alone and is incomplete. The sample has roughly 36,000 clones; approximately 90% are singletons. Peripheral blood mononuclear cells were collected from every patient before and during treatment, yielding between 1 and 8 samples per patient. The receptor was isolated from a man in his 60s with urothelial cancer. This specimen was PBMCs, taken around atezolizumab (anti-PD-L1) treatment. The V gene is TRBV9, the J gene TRBJ2-2; D is unclear. CDR3: CASSKRGNTGELFF. The CDR3 nucleotides read TGTGCCAGCAGCAAGCGAGGGAACACCGGGGAGCTGTTTTTT.